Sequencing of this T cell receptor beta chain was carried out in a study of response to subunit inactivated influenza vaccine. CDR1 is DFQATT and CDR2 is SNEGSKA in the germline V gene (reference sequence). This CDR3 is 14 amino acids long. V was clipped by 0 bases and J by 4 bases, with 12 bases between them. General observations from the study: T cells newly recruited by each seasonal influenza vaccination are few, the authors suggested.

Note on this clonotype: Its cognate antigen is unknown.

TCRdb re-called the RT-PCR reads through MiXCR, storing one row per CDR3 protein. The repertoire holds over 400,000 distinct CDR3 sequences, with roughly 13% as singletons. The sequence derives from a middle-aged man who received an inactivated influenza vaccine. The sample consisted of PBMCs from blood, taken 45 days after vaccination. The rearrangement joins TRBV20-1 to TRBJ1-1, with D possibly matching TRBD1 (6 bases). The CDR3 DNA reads TGCAGTGCTAGAGATCTGGGGGGCGCCACTGAAGCTTTCTTT. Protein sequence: CSARDLGGATEAFF.